Presented here are 30 T cell receptor beta chains from one specimen sequenced in a study of cytomegalovirus exposure and HLA in healthy donors. PCR was performed using 60 Vbeta and 13 Jbeta primers. Using immunoSEQ multiplex PCR, the repertoire was profiled, and TCRdb retains in-frame clones only, with some absent. This repertoire shows roughly 150,000 clones, roughly 80% found once; its top ten account for about 5.6%. The sample taken for sequencing was PBMCs. The receptors stem from a man aged 25-45 years in good health and CMV-seropositive.

V gene TRBV28 combines with J gene TRBJ2-2; the D gene is possibly TRBD1 (5 bases). Trimming removed 6 bases at V and 5 bases at J, with 10 bases between. Germline assignment: CDR1 MDHEN and CDR2 SYDVKM. CDR3 length: 13 amino acids. This chain's CDR3 is CASSLTETGELFF. As DNA, the CDR3 is TGTGCCAGCAGCCTGACAGAAACCGGGGAGCTGTTTTTT.

The chain uses TRBV6-5 and TRBJ1-1; 12 nucleotides agree with TRBD1. The V gene end was trimmed by 6 bases and the J gene end by 5 bases; junction bases not matched to a gene: 1. The CDR3 spans 13 residues. Germline values: CDR1 MNHEY, CDR2 SVGAGI. CDR3 sequence: CASRGQGATEAFF. The CDR3 DNA is TGTGCCAGCAGGGGACAGGGGGCAACTGAAGCTTTCTTT.

The CDR3 bases are TGTGCCAGCAGCCTCCTAAGTCTAGCGGGAGCTGACGATGAGCAGTTCTTC. The encoded protein is CASSLLSLAGADDEQFF. This rearrangement joins TRBV11-2 to TRBJ2-1; 10 nucleotides align to TRBD2. There are 17 residues in the CDR3. Germline CDR1 SGHAT, CDR2 FQNNGV. The trim removed 5 bases at V and 8 bases at J, leaving 15 bases unmatched.

This chain joins TRBV11-2 and TRBJ2-1; TRBD2 matches 9 bases. Germline assignment: CDR1 SGHAT and CDR2 FQNNGV. The length of the CDR3 is 17 residues. The V segment lost 3 bases and the J segment 2 bases; nucleotides outside the gene matches: 8. The CDR3 DNA reads as TGTGCCAGCAGCTTTCACGTAGGGACTAGCCCCTACAATGAGCAGTTCTTC. This sequence encodes CASSFHVGTSPYNEQFF.

In this sample, this clone turned up a few times. The V and J genes are TRBV25-1 and TRBJ2-7; possible D gene TRBD1, 6 bases. The V end lost 2 bases, the J end lost 3 bases, and 11 bases lay between the germline ends. The CDR3 length is 14 residues. Germline V gives CDR1 MGHDK, CDR2 SYGVNS. The CDR3 is CASSEAVGGYEQYF. In DNA, the CDR3 is TGTGCCAGCAGTGAAGCGGTAGGGGGCTACGAGCAGTACTTC.

In this sample, this clone turned up a few times. V usage is TRBV29-1 and J usage is TRBJ1-1; TRBD1 matches at 9 bases. The CDR3 has 14 amino acids. Trimming removed 6 bases from V and 1 base from J; junction bases left unmatched: 6. Germline CDR1 is SQVTM and CDR2 is ANQGSEA. Written as DNA, the CDR3 is TGCAGCGTCCAACAGGGGGCAGGGAACACTGAAGCTTTCTTT. It translates to CSVQQGAGNTEAFF.

This chain links TRBV5-1 with TRBJ1-2; D may be TRBD1 (6 bases). The CDR3 contains 16 residues. Germline CDR1 reads SGHRS; CDR2 reads YFSETQ. V was trimmed by 4 bases and J by 0 bases, leaving 16 bases between them. CDR3 in DNA: TGCGCCAGCAGCAGCGGGGGGCGAGGGACTAACTATGGCTACACCTTC. Amino acid sequence: CASSSGGRGTNYGYTF. The whole variable domain, filled in from reference TRBV5-1 and TRBJ1-2, reads KAGVTQTPRYLIKTRGQQVTLSCSPISGHRSVSWYQQTPGQGLQFLFEYFSETQRNKGNFPGRFSGRQFSNSRSEMNVSTLELGDSALYLCASSSGGRGTNYGYTFGSGTRLTVV.

This chain links TRBV27 with TRBJ2-5; maybe TRBD1 (6 bases). The J call is uncertain, as TRBJ2-7 better fits the DNA end. Looked up from germline, CDR1 is MNHEY and CDR2 is SMNVEV (reference sequence). The CDR3 contains 16 residues. CDR3 coding DNA: TGTGCCAGCAGTTTATCGTACGGGACAAGCTCCTACGAGCAGTACTTC. Its translation: CASSLSYGTSSYEQYF.

The rearrangement links TRBV13 to TRBJ2-3; no definite D call. Germline-derived CDR1 and CDR2 are PRHDT and FYEKMQ (reference sequence). V lost 5 bases, J lost 0 bases, and 9 bases lay in between. The CDR3 runs 14 residues. CDR3 nucleotide sequence: TGTGCCAGCAGCAGGAGAATCAGCACAGATACGCAGTATTTT. It yields the protein CASSRRISTDTQYF.

This chain uses TRBV28 with TRBJ2-3; 8 nucleotides match TRBD1. V was clipped by 5 bases and J by 5 bases; unmatched bases: 3. CDR3 length: 13 residues. Germline-derived CDR1 and CDR2 are MDHEN and SYDVKM. The CDR3 is CASSKTGVDTQYF. The CDR3 region has the DNA TGTGCCAGCAGTAAGACAGGGGTAGATACGCAGTATTTT.

Only one count was recorded for this clone. The chain joins TRBV27 to TRBJ2-5; 11 nucleotides agree with TRBD2. The CDR3 is 16 residues long. Unmatched junction bases numbered 11, after V lost 3 bases and J lost 8 bases. The germline CDR1 and CDR2 sequences are MNHEY and SMNVEV (reference sequence). For the CDR3, the DNA is TGTGCCAGCAGTTTTGGGATTAGCGGGGGGGTCTCAACCCAGTACTTC. Amino acids: CASSFGISGGVSTQYF.

The chain recombines TRBV7-9 with TRBJ1-1; D unresolved. Germline lookup yields CDR1 SEHNR and CDR2 FQNEAQ (reference sequence). V shed 11 bases and J shed 1 base, with 14 bases lying between them. The CDR3 is made up of 13 amino acids. In DNA form, the CDR3 reads TGTGCCGGTGCGGGCGCATGGAACACTGAAGCTTTCTTT. Protein sequence: CAGAGAWNTEAFF.

This clone was detected only a few times. The rearrangement uses TRBV6-5 and TRBJ2-2; 7 positions agree with TRBD1. After removal of 6 bases from V and 2 bases from J, the junction contained 6 bases not matched to a gene. The CDR3 covers 15 residues. Germline CDR1 is MNHEY and CDR2 is SVGAGI. The CDR3 region has the DNA TGTGCCAGCAGCTCCACAGGGGCCAACACCGGGGAGCTGTTTTTT. It yields the protein CASSSTGANTGELFF.

The chain joins TRBV7-2 to TRBJ2-3, with 9 bases identical to TRBD2. The germline V gene has CDR1 SGHTA and CDR2 FQGNSA. This CDR3 is 16 amino acids long. Germline trimming cut 1 base from V and 5 bases from J; bases unmatched to any gene: 7. The chain's CDR3 is CASSLDRRGGQDTQYF. In DNA, the CDR3 is TGTGCCAGCAGCTTAGATCGGCGGGGGGGCCAAGATACGCAGTATTTT.

The chain combines TRBV4-1 with TRBJ2-7; D unclear. This CDR3 contains 15 residues. Germline assignment: CDR1 MGHRA and CDR2 YSYEKL. V lost 3 bases and J lost 0, with 12 bases in between. CDR3 loop: CASSHPTRNSYEQYF. CDR3 coding DNA: TGCGCCAGCAGCCACCCGACGAGGAACTCCTACGAGCAGTACTTC.

This clone showed up just a few times. The CDR3 loop reads CASSQTGTANTEAFF. The CDR3 DNA reads as TGCGCCAGCAGCCAGACCGGGACAGCGAACACTGAAGCTTTCTTT. The chain links TRBV4-1 to TRBJ1-1, with 7 nucleotides matching TRBD1. The CDR3 consists of 15 residues. The junction had 5 bases not matched to a gene; V was cut back by 3 bases and J by 1 base. From germline, CDR1 is MGHRA and CDR2 YSYEKL.

This chain uses TRBV19 with TRBJ2-1, with 7 bases that match TRBD2. J gave up 8 bases and V 6 bases, and 16 bases lay outside the gene matches. Germline values: CDR1 LNHDA, CDR2 SQIVND (reference sequence). The length of the CDR3 is 16 residues. CDR3 sequence (DNA): TGTGCCAGTAGCCCCGGGATGGCTAGCGGTCTCGATGAGCAGTTCTTC. It yields the protein CASSPGMASGLDEQFF.

The chain is built from TRBV28 and TRBJ2-4, with D possibly being TRBD2 (5 bases). Germline assignment: CDR1 MDHEN and CDR2 SYDVKM. V dropped 6 bases and J dropped 0 bases, with 12 bases sitting between them. The CDR3 totals 15 residues. CDR3 protein: CASSPTKVAKNIQYF. The CDR3 DNA sequence: TGTGCCAGCAGCCCGACTAAGGTAGCCAAAAACATTCAGTACTTC.

The chain couples TRBV9 to TRBJ2-5; the D gene is possibly TRBD2 (5 bases). The CDR3 contains 14 residues. Trimming cost V 2 bases and J 3 bases, with 11 bases left between them. CDR1 and CDR2 (germline): SGDLS, YYNGEE. The CDR3 region is CASSVSWREETQYF. The CDR3 nucleotides are TGTGCCAGCAGCGTGAGTTGGCGGGAAGAGACCCAGTACTTC.

This chain uses TRBV6-6 with TRBJ2-7; 9 bases map to TRBD1. Germline V gene lookup returns CDR1 MNHNY and CDR2 SVGAGI (reference sequence). The trim removed 0 bases at V and 7 bases at J, leaving 7 bases unmatched. The CDR3 contains 15 residues. DNA for the CDR3: TGTGCCAGCAGTTACTCGGGACAGGGCCTCCGAGAGCAGTACTTC. Translation gives CASSYSGQGLREQYF.

The chain is built from TRBV28 and TRBJ1-2, with a tentative D call TRBD1 (5 bases). This CDR3 spans 13 amino acids. Germline V gene lookup returns CDR1 MDHEN and CDR2 SYDVKM. V lost 6 bases and J lost 4, with 12 bases in between. The CDR3 sequence: CASSKQVPYGYTF. CDR3 sequence (DNA): TGTGCCAGCAGCAAACAGGTACCCTATGGCTACACCTTC.

The chain joins TRBV7-2 to TRBJ2-3; 7 bases fit TRBD2. There are 14 residues in the CDR3. The germline CDR1 and CDR2 sequences are SGHTA and FQGNSA. The junction had 5 bases not matched to a gene; V was cut back by 2 bases and J by 6 bases. CDR3: CASSLMGGADTQYF. The CDR3 DNA is TGTGCCAGCAGCTTAATGGGAGGGGCGGATACGCAGTATTTT.

The J gene is TRBJ1-6, the V gene TRBV28, with unresolved D. Germline CDR1 reads MDHEN; CDR2 reads SYDVKM. This CDR3 is built from 15 residues. Trimming pared 3 bases from V and 7 bases from J, leaving 13 bases between. CDR3 DNA sequence: TGTGCCAGCAGTTTCCGTCCCGTCGGGAATTCACCCCTCCACTTT. The encoded protein is CASSFRPVGNSPLHF.

This rearrangement joins TRBV27 to TRBJ1-1; tentatively, D is TRBD1 (6 bases). The V end lost 2 bases, the J end lost 4 bases, and 11 bases lay between the germline ends. CDR1 and CDR2 (germline): MNHEY, SMNVEV (reference sequence). CDR3 length equals 14 residues. CDR3 sequence: CASSLTGYGTEAFF. The DNA for the CDR3 is TGTGCCAGCAGTTTAACAGGGTACGGCACTGAAGCTTTCTTT.

The chain joins TRBV27 to TRBJ2-7; 9 bases map to TRBD2. Germline V gene data show CDR1 as MNHEY and CDR2 as SMNVEV (reference sequence). The V gene end was trimmed by 6 bases and the J gene end by 0 bases; junction bases not matched to a gene: 3. The CDR3 contains 14 residues. The CDR3 coding sequence is TGTGCCAGCAGCCTAGCGGGGCTCTCCTACGAGCAGTACTTC. As protein: CASSLAGLSYEQYF.

The chain combines TRBV15 with TRBJ2-7, with D possibly matching TRBD2 (8 bases). The germline V and J ends were trimmed by 4 bases and 7 bases, with 23 bases remaining between them. The V gene's germline CDR1 is LNHNV and CDR2 YYDKDF (reference sequence). The CDR3 is made up of 16 amino acids. CDR3 bases: TGTGCCACCAGCAACAGTCGACAGGGTCGGGGGGGAGAGCAGTACTTC. It is translated as CATSNSRQGRGGEQYF.

The V and J genes are TRBV5-6 and TRBJ2-2; 7 bases match TRBD2. Germline lookup yields CDR1 SGHDT and CDR2 YYEEEE. The V and J ends lost 4 bases and 6 bases, in that order; junction bases with no gene match: 3. This CDR3 is built from 13 residues. This CDR3 is CASSGRASGELFF. DNA for the CDR3: TGTGCCAGCAGCGGGAGGGCCTCCGGGGAGCTGTTTTTT.

The chain joins TRBV28 to TRBJ1-1; 11 nucleotides align to TRBD1. The CDR3 totals 15 residues. CDR1 is MDHEN, CDR2 SYDVKM, per germline. The ends lost 4 bases at V and 5 bases at J; junction bases unmatched: 6. The CDR3 here is CASSSSGTGGTEAFF. The CDR3 DNA reads as TGTGCCAGCAGTTCCTCCGGGACAGGGGGGACTGAAGCTTTCTTT. The full variable domain, with the rest looked up from reference TRBV28 and TRBJ1-1, is DVKVTQSSRYLVKRTGEKVFLECVQDMDHENMFWYRQDPGLGLRLIYFSYDVKMKEKGDIPEGYSVSREKKERFSLILESASTNQTSMYLCASSSSGTGGTEAFFGQGTRLTVV.

V gene TRBV7-9 combines with J gene TRBJ1-2; 7 bases agree with TRBD1. This CDR3 has 17 amino acids. CDR1 and CDR2 (germline): SEHNR, FQNEAQ (reference sequence). V shed 5 bases and J 3 bases; nucleotides not matched to a gene: 15. The CDR3 sequence is CASSQPTGQEVHYGYTF. The DNA for the CDR3 is TGTGCCAGCAGCCAACCCACCGGACAGGAAGTTCACTATGGCTACACCTTC.

This clone was detected once. The chain joins TRBV5-6 to TRBJ2-7; 7 bases line up with TRBD2. Per the germline V gene, CDR1 is SGHDT and CDR2 is YYEEEE. After removal of 4 bases from V and 2 bases from J, the junction contained 6 bases not matched to a gene. The CDR3 has 14 amino acids. The CDR3 DNA reads as TGTGCCAGCAGCCTTCTCCGGGGGGCCTACGAGCAGTACTTC. It specifies CASSLLRGAYEQYF. The entire variable domain, with the rest obtained from reference TRBV5-6 and TRBJ2-7, is as follows: DAGVTQSPTHLIKTRGQQVTLRCSPKSGHDTVSWYQQALGQGPQFIFQYYEEEERQRGNFPDRFSGHQFPNYSSELNVNALLLGDSALYLCASSLLRGAYEQYFGPGTRLTVT.